The sequence of this T cell receptor (beta chain) was determined in a study of T cells in Graves' hyperthyroidism and ophthalmopathy. Study information: Peripheral blood specimens were obtained at initial diagnosis, prior to any treatment. Notes on the study in general: The model identified upcoming ophthalmopathy a median about 7.1 months ahead of onset.

Under 3 months was the duration of disease in ophthalmopathy patients, who also had a Clinical Activity Score of at least 3 and a NOSPECS grade of at least 4. Thyroid ultrasound, orbital computed tomography, clinical symptoms, and serum thyroxine and TRAb underpinned diagnoses. This clonotype was recorded at least ten times. Antigen unknown. Regions amplified from RNA transcripts were the TCR beta CDR3 regions. First-round RT-PCR of the TCR CDR3 relied on the HTBI primer set. One entry per CDR3 protein, called by TCRdb with MiXCR from the multiplex PCR reads. The table records roughly 530,000 distinct CDR3 sequences, about 15% of them present only once. This CDR3 is built from 15 residues. V lost 6 bases, J lost 5 bases, and 9 bases stayed unmatched. Germline V gene sequence: CDR1 MNHNS, CDR2 SASEGT.

This TCR was sampled from a woman between 18 and 29 years old with Graves' ophthalmopathy. Sequences were obtained from blood. This chain uses TRBV6-1 with TRBJ2-3; 9 bases fit TRBD1. The CDR3, as DNA: TGTGCCAGCAGGGAACAGGGGGCTAGTGGAGATACGCAGTATTTT. Its translation is CASREQGASGDTQYF.